These 17 T cell receptor beta chains came from one sample sequenced in a study of CD8 T cells in ankylosing spondylitis. In TCRdb, the 5' RACE reads were re-called with MiXCR into one record per CDR3 protein. This table has approximately 220,000 distinct CDR3 sequences, 20% to 30% appearing once. The sequenced material came from blood, either unsorted or a sorted T cell fraction (not recorded which). These receptor sequences come from a male donor with ankylosing spondylitis or in good health (not recorded which).

The chain recombines TRBV20-1 with TRBJ2-5; tentatively, D is TRBD1 (5 bases). The CDR3 consists of 13 residues. Germline CDR1 is DFQATT and CDR2 is SNEGSKA (reference sequence). DNA of the CDR3: TGCTCCGCTAGTGCAGGGAACCCGGAGACCCAGTACTTC. Translating gives CSASAGNPETQYF.

This clonotype was detected many times. J is TRBJ2-3 and V is TRBV7-9; tentatively, D is TRBD2 (6 bases). V was pared by 3 bases and J by 1 base, with 8 bases between. The CDR3 is made up of 14 amino acids. The germline V gene encodes CDR1 SEHNR and CDR2 FQNEAQ (reference sequence). CDR3 sequence reads: CASSLRDGTDTQYF. CDR3 nucleotides: TGTGCCAGCAGCTTGCGGGACGGCACAGATACGCAGTATTTT.

V is TRBV20-1 and J is TRBJ2-5; 12 nucleotides match TRBD2. V gave up 5 bases and J gave up 1 base; unmatched junction bases: 5. The CDR3 runs 15 residues. From germline, CDR1 is DFQATT and CDR2 SNEGSKA (reference sequence). As DNA, the CDR3 is TGCAGTGCTCCGACTAGCGGGAGCCCCCAAGAGACCCAGTACTTC. Translation: CSAPTSGSPQETQYF.

In this sample, this clonotype turned up many times. The CDR3 DNA reads as TGCGCCAGCAGCTTGGCCGTGGTGGATACGCAGTATTTT. Translated: CASSLAVVDTQYF. The chain couples TRBV5-1 to TRBJ2-3; D not resolved. CDR3 length equals 13 residues. Deletions cut 0 bases from V and 6 bases from J, with 8 bases between. Germline V CDR1 and CDR2: SGHRS, YFSETQ.

This clonotype came up a few times. The V call is TRBV6-1, the J call TRBJ1-2; TRBD1 is a possible D gene (6 bases). Per germline, CDR1 MNHNS and CDR2 SASEGT. The ends were cut back, 10 bases at V and 2 bases at J, with 14 bases in the middle. The CDR3 totals 13 residues. CDR3 residues: CATADRPNYGYTF. The CDR3 bases are TGTGCCACCGCGGACAGACCAAACTATGGCTACACCTTC.

The chain combines TRBV10-3 with TRBJ2-3; D is ambiguous. This CDR3 has 15 residues. The germline V gene has CDR1 ENHRY and CDR2 SYGVKD. V was trimmed by 3 bases and J by 2 bases, leaving 12 bases between them. The CDR3 sequence is CAISESEGYTDTQYF. The CDR3 DNA is TGTGCCATCAGTGAATCGGAAGGGTACACAGATACGCAGTATTTT.

In its sample, this clonotype was seen a few times. The chain uses TRBV5-1 and TRBJ2-5, with TRBD2 identical over 13 bases. The germline V gene has CDR1 SGHRS and CDR2 YFSETQ. The J segment lost 1 base and the V segment lost 4 bases, leaving 4 bases of the junction unmatched. This CDR3 spans 16 amino acids. CDR3 in amino acids: CASSRGTSGAQETQYF. In DNA, the CDR3 is TGCGCCAGCAGCCGCGGGACTAGCGGGGCCCAAGAGACCCAGTACTTC.

This clonotype came up a few times. The genes are TRBV12-3 or TRBV12-4 and TRBJ1-4; D unclear. The CDR3 totals 14 residues. V was cut by 2 bases and J by 0 bases, with 4 bases left in between. Here the CDR3 reads CASSLSATNEKLFF. The CDR3 coding sequence is TGTGCCAGCAGTTTATCAGCAACTAATGAAAAACTGTTTTTT.

This clonotype was detected many times. V and J are TRBV7-2 and TRBJ2-3; either TRBD1 or TRBD2 may supply D (5 bases each). Germline loops: CDR1 SGHTA, CDR2 FQGNSA. V was shortened by 7 bases and J by 1 base, with 18 bases between the two germline ends. This CDR3 contains 16 residues. CDR3 protein: CASTFGGDRRTDTQYF. CDR3 bases: TGTGCCAGCACCTTCGGTGGGGACCGACGCACAGATACGCAGTATTTT.

This clonotype was seen at least ten times. The chain combines TRBV5-1 with TRBJ2-2; possibly TRBD2 for D (5 bases). Germline CDR1 reads SGHRS; CDR2 reads YFSETQ. CDR3 length: 15 residues. Trimming left V 4 bases short and J 3 bases short, with 13 bases between. The CDR3 region has the DNA TGCGCCAGCAGCGCACTCGGGAAGGACACCGGGGAGCTGTTTTTT. Its translation: CASSALGKDTGELFF.

This clonotype has a handful of counts. The chain combines TRBV20-1 with TRBJ2-7; 8 bases map to TRBD2. Losses at the gene ends were 8 bases for V and 0 bases for J; bases not matched to a gene: 0. The CDR3 is 11 amino acids. CDR1 and CDR2 from the germline V gene are DFQATT and SNEGSKA (reference sequence). CDR3 residues: CSSGSSYEQYF. In DNA form, the CDR3 reads TGCAGTAGCGGGAGCTCCTACGAGCAGTACTTC.

The chain links TRBV11-2 to TRBJ2-1; 12 positions agree with TRBD2. Germline CDR1 reads SGHAT; CDR2 reads FQNNGV. Trimming removed 0 bases from V and 8 bases from J; junction bases left unmatched: 5. This CDR3 is 16 amino acids long. Written as DNA, the CDR3 is TGTGCCAGCAGCTTAGAGGCTAGCGGGAGGGCCCATGAGCAGTTCTTC. It yields the protein CASSLEASGRAHEQFF.

There are many counts of this clonotype. This rearrangement joins TRBV12-3 or TRBV12-4 to TRBJ2-1; D possibly matches TRBD1 or TRBD2 (6 bases each). The CDR3 loop spans 14 amino acids. Trimming stripped 5 bases from V and 5 bases from J, with 13 bases between. For the CDR3, the DNA is TGTGCCAGCAGTCGTCTTCGGGGGCACAATGAGCAGTTCTTC. Protein sequence: CASSRLRGHNEQFF.

This clonotype appeared a few times. The chain links TRBV29-1 to TRBJ2-7; D may be TRBD1 (6 bases). Trimming shortened V by 6 bases and J by 0 bases, and 12 bases separated the two germline ends. There are 13 residues in the CDR3. The germline gives CDR1 SQVTM, CDR2 ANQGSEA. CDR3 DNA sequence: TGCAGCGTAATGGGACACAACTCCTACGAGCAGTACTTC. This translates into CSVMGHNSYEQYF.

At least ten counts were recorded for this clonotype. CDR3 DNA: TGCAGTGCTACACGGACTAGCGGGAGAGAGCAGTACTTC. It is translated as CSATRTSGREQYF. V gene TRBV20-1 combines with J gene TRBJ2-7, with 13 bases lining up with TRBD2. The CDR3 loop spans 13 amino acids. CDR1 is DFQATT, CDR2 SNEGSKA, per germline (reference sequence). With 4 bases clipped from V and 7 bases from J, the junction kept 4 bases outside the gene matches.

The J gene is TRBJ2-2, the V gene TRBV20-1; TRBD2 aligns across 14 bases. The CDR3 runs 18 residues. V trimming: 3 bases; J trimming: 0 bases; junction bases outside the gene matches: 6. The germline gives CDR1 DFQATT, CDR2 SNEGSKA (reference sequence). CDR3 residues: CSARGGLAGAANTGELFF. The CDR3 nucleotides read TGCAGTGCTAGGGGGGGACTAGCGGGAGCCGCGAACACCGGGGAGCTGTTTTTT.

The chain recombines TRBV5-1 with TRBJ2-7; D possibly uses TRBD1 or TRBD2 (5 bases each). V shed 0 bases and J shed 0 bases, with 10 bases lying between them. The CDR3 length is 15 residues. Per germline, CDR1 SGHRS and CDR2 YFSETQ. CDR3 loop: CASSLGGASSYEQYF. The CDR3 DNA sequence: TGCGCCAGCAGCTTGGGAGGGGCTAGCTCCTACGAGCAGTACTTC.